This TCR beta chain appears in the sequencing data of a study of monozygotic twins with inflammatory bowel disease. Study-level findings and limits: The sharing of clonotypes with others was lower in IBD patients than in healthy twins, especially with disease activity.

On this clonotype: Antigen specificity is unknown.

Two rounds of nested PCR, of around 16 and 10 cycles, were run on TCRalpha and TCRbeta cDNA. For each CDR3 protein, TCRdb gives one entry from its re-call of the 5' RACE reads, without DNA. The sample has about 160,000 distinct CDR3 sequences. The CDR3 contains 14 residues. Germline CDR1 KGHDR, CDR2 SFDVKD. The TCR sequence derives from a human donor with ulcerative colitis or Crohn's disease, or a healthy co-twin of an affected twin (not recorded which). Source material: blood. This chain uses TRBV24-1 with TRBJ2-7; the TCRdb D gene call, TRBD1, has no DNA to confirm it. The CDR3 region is CATSDPGTAYEQYF.